The 24 T cell receptor beta chains below come from one sample, sequenced in a study of cytomegalovirus exposure and HLA in healthy donors. The PCR used 60 Vbeta and 13 Jbeta primers. Produced via immunoSEQ multiplex PCR; TCRdb's table is partial and in-frame only. The sample shows just over 150,000 clones, 84% of them seen only once. Sample: PBMCs. Receptors were obtained from a man between 45 and 60 years old in good health and CMV-seropositive.

V usage is TRBV29-1 and J usage is TRBJ2-1; a possible D gene is TRBD2 (7 bases). V lost 4 bases and J 6 bases, leaving 31 bases between the germline ends. Germline values: CDR1 SQVTM, CDR2 ANQGSEA. CDR3 length: 19 residues. CDR3 sequence reads: CSVATPGAGEGGLANEQFF. The CDR3 nucleotides are TGCAGCGTTGCAACTCCAGGGGCCGGGGAGGGGGGCCTGGCCAATGAGCAGTTCTTC.

The chain employs TRBV27 and TRBJ2-1; D not certain. Per germline, CDR1 MNHEY and CDR2 SMNVEV (reference sequence). Trimming removed 0 bases at V and 0 bases at J, with 3 bases between. CDR3 length: 14 residues. CDR3: CASSLSYSYNEQFF. CDR3 in DNA: TGTGCCAGCAGTTTATCGTACTCCTACAATGAGCAGTTCTTC.

The chain joins TRBV9 to TRBJ1-3, with D maybe TRBD1 (5 bases). CDR1 and CDR2 (germline): SGDLS, YYNGEE. There are 16 residues in the CDR3. Trimming cost V 3 bases and J 0 bases, with 13 bases left between them. The DNA for the CDR3 is TGTGCCAGCAGCGCTGGGGTAGGGGTCTCTGGAAACACCATATATTTT. Residues: CASSAGVGVSGNTIYF.

The V and J genes are TRBV5-1 and TRBJ2-2; D possibly corresponds to TRBD1 (6 bases). Trimming shortened V by 2 bases and J by 6 bases, and 14 bases separated the two germline ends. Germline CDR1 is SGHRS and CDR2 is YFSETQ. This CDR3 spans 15 amino acids. DNA of the CDR3: TGCGCCAGCAGCTTTGGACAGACGAATCCCGGGGAGCTGTTTTTT. The encoded protein is CASSFGQTNPGELFF.

This clone was seen only once. The chain carries TRBV4-1 and TRBJ2-5, with 8 bases identical to TRBD2. This CDR3 has 17 residues. The germline V gene encodes CDR1 MGHRA and CDR2 YSYEKL. V shed 0 bases and J 5 bases; nucleotides not matched to a gene: 11. For the CDR3, the DNA is TGCGCCAGCAGCCAAGATTGGGCGCGGGGGGCGAGGGAGACCCAGTACTTC. Its protein product is CASSQDWARGARETQYF.

This chain uses TRBV28 with TRBJ2-1; 8 nucleotides match TRBD1. Germline trimming cut 3 bases from V and 8 bases from J; bases unmatched to any gene: 6. The CDR3 spans 14 residues. The germline V gene encodes CDR1 MDHEN and CDR2 SYDVKM. CDR3 in amino acids: CASSLSTGGDEQFF. The CDR3 nucleotides are TGTGCCAGCAGTTTGTCAACAGGGGGTGATGAGCAGTTCTTC.

The chain couples TRBV6-1 to TRBJ2-7; the D gene is possibly TRBD1 (5 bases). Trimming took 6 bases from V and 3 from J, leaving 12 bases between them. The CDR3 consists of 13 residues. Per the germline V gene, CDR1 is MNHNS and CDR2 is SASEGT. The CDR3 bases are TGTGCCAGCAGGACTTTTGGACACTACGAGCAGTACGTC. Amino acid sequence: CASRTFGHYEQYV.

The chain is built from TRBV19 and TRBJ2-7, with 10 positions matching TRBD2. Germline trimming cut 5 bases from V and 4 bases from J; bases unmatched to any gene: 8. Germline CDR1 is LNHDA and CDR2 is SQIVND (reference sequence). The CDR3 totals 15 residues. CDR3 DNA: TGTGCCAGTAGTGGAGCGGGAGGGCGGTCTTACGAGCAGTACGTC. The encoded protein is CASSGAGGRSYEQYV.

The V and J genes are TRBV12-5 and TRBJ2-3; TRBD2 agrees at 13 bases. CDR3 length equals 16 residues. V was pared by 5 bases and J by 5 bases, with 7 bases of the junction left unmatched. Germline CDR1 reads LGHNT; CDR2 reads FRNRAP. The CDR3, as DNA: TGTGCTAGTGGTCGCGGGACTAGCGGGATAAGAGATACGCAGTATTTT. It specifies CASGRGTSGIRDTQYF.

The rearrangement joins TRBV5-4 to TRBJ2-3; maybe TRBD2 (6 bases). Per germline, CDR1 SGHNT and CDR2 YYREEE (reference sequence). Deletions cut 0 bases from V and 4 bases from J, with 9 bases between. CDR3 size: 14 residues. CDR3 in amino acids: CASSLGGEADTQYF. CDR3 DNA: TGTGCCAGCAGCTTGGGCGGGGAGGCAGATACGCAGTATTTT.

The genes are TRBV13 and TRBJ2-1; maybe TRBD2 (5 bases). This CDR3 region has 17 residues. Germline values: CDR1 PRHDT, CDR2 FYEKMQ (reference sequence). V was cut by 5 bases and J by 4 bases, with 21 bases left in between. The CDR3 sequence: CASSPRTTSGLYNEQFF. The DNA of the CDR3 is TGTGCCAGCAGCCCGAGAACAACCAGCGGCTTGTACAATGAGCAGTTCTTC. Full variable domain (rest looked up from reference TRBV13 and TRBJ2-1): AAGVIQSPRHLIKEKRETATLKCYPIPRHDTVYWYQQGPGQDPQFLISFYEKMQSDKGSIPDRFSAQQFSDYHSELNMSSLELGDSALYFCASSPRTTSGLYNEQFFGPGTRLTVL.

V gene TRBV10-2 combines with J gene TRBJ1-2, with D uncertain. The length of the CDR3 is 15 residues. The V gene lost 6 bases and the J gene lost 0 bases, with 14 bases spanning the gap. The germline CDR1 and CDR2 sequences are WSHSY and SAAADI. The CDR3, as DNA: TGCGCCAGCAGCTACGGGGAGAGTACTAACTATGGCTACACCTTC. As protein: CASSYGESTNYGYTF.

The genes are TRBV4-2 and TRBJ2-5; D perhaps matches TRBD2 (6 bases). This CDR3 is 12 amino acids long. The V gene lost 0 bases and the J gene lost 9 bases, with 8 bases spanning the gap. The germline gives CDR1 LGHNA, CDR2 YNFKEQ. CDR3 nucleotides: TGTGCCAGCAGCCAAGAAGGGGAGGCCCAGTACTTC. This codes for CASSQEGEAQYF.

V is TRBV7-3 and J is TRBJ1-1, with 8 bases lining up with TRBD1. The trim removed 8 bases at V and 1 base at J, leaving 0 bases unmatched. The CDR3 length is 12 residues. Germline V gene lookup returns CDR1 SGHTA and CDR2 FQGTGA. The CDR3, as DNA: TGTGCCAGCGGGACAGGGAACACTGAAGCTTTCTTT. It translates to CASGTGNTEAFF. The full variable domain, with the rest looked up from reference TRBV7-3 and TRBJ1-1, is GAGVSQTPSNKVTEKGKYVELRCDPISGHTALYWYRQSLGQGPEFLIYFQGTGAADDSGLPNDRFFAVRPEGSVSTLKIQRTERGDSAVYLCASGTGNTEAFFGQGTRLTVV.

This clone appeared a single time. J is TRBJ1-6 and V is TRBV7-2; D is perhaps TRBD1 (5 bases). V lost 0 bases and J 9 bases, leaving 12 bases between the germline ends. Germline V CDR1 and CDR2: SGHTA, FQGNSA. The CDR3 length is 15 residues. CDR3 region: CASSLAAGGGSPLHF. The CDR3 coding sequence is TGTGCCAGCAGCTTAGCGGCGGGGGGGGGTTCACCCCTCCACTTT.

This chain links TRBV5-1 with TRBJ2-2; 7 nucleotides align to TRBD1. Germline V gene sequence: CDR1 SGHRS, CDR2 YFSETQ. The V gene end was trimmed by 5 bases and the J gene end by 9 bases; junction bases not matched to a gene: 7. The CDR3 has 13 amino acids. The CDR3 loop reads CASRREGARELFF. The CDR3 coding sequence is TGCGCCAGCAGACGCGAGGGGGCCAGGGAGCTGTTTTTT.

V and J are TRBV6-5 and TRBJ1-4, with 8 bases aligning to TRBD1. CDR3 length: 14 amino acids. Germline CDR1 reads MNHEY; CDR2 reads SVGAGI. V lost 6 bases to trimming and J lost 8 bases; unmatched junction nucleotides: 8. CDR3 sequence: CASSPRTGLEKLFF. DNA of the CDR3: TGTGCCAGCAGCCCCCGGACAGGGTTAGAAAAACTGTTTTTT.

The rearrangement links TRBV7-8 to TRBJ2-1; weak D call: TRBD2 (6 bases). Trimming removed 4 bases from V and 7 bases from J, with 11 bases in between. Germline V gene lookup returns CDR1 SGHVS and CDR2 FQNEAQ. The CDR3 loop spans 13 amino acids. The CDR3 DNA follows: TGTGCCAGCAGCTACCCTAGCGCGAATGAGCAGTTCTTC. Residues: CASSYPSANEQFF.

This clone occurred a few times. The genes are TRBV15 and TRBJ2-1; 11 nucleotides line up with TRBD2. Germline values: CDR1 LNHNV, CDR2 YYDKDF (reference sequence). J lost 3 bases, V lost 6 bases, and 4 bases had no gene match. The CDR3 is 15 residues long. The CDR3 sequence is CATRTSGENYNEQFF. In DNA, the CDR3 is TGTGCCACCAGGACTAGCGGGGAGAACTACAATGAGCAGTTCTTC.

The table lists this clone with a few counts. CDR3 loop: CASSEGTGVGETQYF. The CDR3 region has the DNA TGTGCCAGCAGTGAAGGGACAGGGGTTGGGGAGACCCAGTACTTC. The chain carries TRBV6-1 and TRBJ2-5; 9 nucleotides align to TRBD1. From germline, CDR1 is MNHNS and CDR2 SASEGT. Unmatched junction bases numbered 5, after V lost 1 base and J lost 5 bases. The CDR3 runs 15 residues.

The chain recombines TRBV5-1 with TRBJ2-5, with TRBD1 as a possible D gene (6 bases). The CDR3 is made up of 13 amino acids. Germline lookup yields CDR1 SGHRS and CDR2 YFSETQ. V dropped 3 bases and J dropped 5 bases, with 11 bases sitting between them. The CDR3 coding sequence is TGCGCCAGCAGCTCAGGGGTTCTTGAGACCCAGTACTTC. This encodes CASSSGVLETQYF.

The rearrangement joins TRBV5-6 to TRBJ1-5; D may be TRBD1 (6 bases). Germline-derived CDR1 and CDR2 are SGHDT and YYEEEE. Trimming removed 3 bases at V and 0 bases at J, with 13 bases between. CDR3 length: 16 residues. The CDR3: CASSWNRDVSNQPQHF. CDR3 DNA: TGTGCCAGCAGCTGGAACAGGGACGTTAGCAATCAGCCCCAGCATTTT.

This chain uses TRBV6-5 with TRBJ2-1, with no clear D. This CDR3 region has 15 residues. V was cut by 2 bases and J by 4 bases, with 12 bases left in between. Germline assignment: CDR1 MNHEY and CDR2 SVGAGI. CDR3 in amino acids: CASSYRLAGYNEQFF. CDR3 DNA sequence: TGTGCCAGCAGTTACAGACTCGCCGGGTACAATGAGCAGTTCTTC.

The chain links TRBV27 to TRBJ1-6; the D gene is possibly TRBD1 (5 bases). CDR3 length: 15 residues. Germline V lookup: CDR1 MNHEY, CDR2 SMNVEV (reference sequence). V dropped 0 bases and J dropped 6 bases, with 9 bases sitting between them. CDR3 region: CASSLSTASNSPLHF. The CDR3, as DNA: TGTGCCAGCAGTTTATCGACAGCCTCTAATTCACCCCTCCACTTT.